This TCR beta chain appears in the sequencing data of a study of T cell responses to AZD1222 COVID-19 vaccine. Study details: Pooled in the analysis were second doses at about 4 or about 12 weeks.

A word on this clone: What it binds is not known.

CDR3 length: 17 amino acids. CDR1 is SGHRS and CDR2 is YFSETQ in the germline V gene. Losses at the gene ends were 5 bases for V and 6 bases for J; bases not matched to a gene: 10. Method: immunoSEQ multiplex PCR; TCRdb's copy keeps in-frame clones and lacks some. The repertoire holds about 79,000 clones, with approximately 80% as singletons. Study-level findings and limits: Donors were mostly white British, more females; clonal diversity possibly underestimated. Sampling captured repertoires only after the peak T cell response.

The source material was peripheral blood, sampled on day 0 of AZD1222 vaccination. This TCR derives from an adult in good health. The rearrangement uses TRBV5-1 and TRBJ2-2; 13 nucleotides agree with TRBD2. CDR3 coding DNA: TGCGCCAGCAGGTCTGGACTAGCGGGAGTTGGGGCCGGGGAGCTGTTTTTT. Protein: CASRSGLAGVGAGELFF.